This TCR beta chain was found in a study of blood T cell repertoires in COVID-19. V shed 4 bases and J 8 bases; nucleotides not matched to a gene: 2. This CDR3 spans 14 amino acids. In germline, CDR1 is SNHLY, CDR2 FYNNEI. Clones were read by immunoSEQ multiplex PCR, and TCRdb kept only the in-frame ones, dropping some. The data show 230,000 or so clones, with roughly 85% seen just once and under 8% held by the top ten. The chain has TRBV2 and TRBJ2-1; 13 bases align to TRBD2. Specimen: PBMCs or T cells enriched from blood (not recorded which). This sequence was found in a woman between 45 and 60 years old who had been exposed to COVID-19. The CDR3 sequence is CASSGGLAGYEQFF. The CDR3 DNA follows: TGTGCCAGCAGTGGGGGACTAGCGGGGTATGAGCAGTTCTTC.